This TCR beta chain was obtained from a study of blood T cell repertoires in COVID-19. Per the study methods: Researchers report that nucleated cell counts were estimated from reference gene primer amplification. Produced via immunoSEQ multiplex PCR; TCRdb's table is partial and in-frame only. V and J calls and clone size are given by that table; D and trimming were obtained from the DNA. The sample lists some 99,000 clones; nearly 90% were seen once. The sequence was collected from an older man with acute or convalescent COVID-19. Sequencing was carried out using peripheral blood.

This CDR3 is CASSLRQRNTEAFF. CDR3 nucleotide sequence: TGTGCCAGCAGCCTCCGACAGAGGAACACTGAAGCTTTCTTT. The chain links TRBV5-6 to TRBJ1-1, with TRBD1 as a possible D gene (5 bases). Per the germline V gene, CDR1 is SGHDT and CDR2 is YYEEEE. V gave up 4 bases and J gave up 1 base, with 11 bases separating them. The CDR3 is 14 amino acids.